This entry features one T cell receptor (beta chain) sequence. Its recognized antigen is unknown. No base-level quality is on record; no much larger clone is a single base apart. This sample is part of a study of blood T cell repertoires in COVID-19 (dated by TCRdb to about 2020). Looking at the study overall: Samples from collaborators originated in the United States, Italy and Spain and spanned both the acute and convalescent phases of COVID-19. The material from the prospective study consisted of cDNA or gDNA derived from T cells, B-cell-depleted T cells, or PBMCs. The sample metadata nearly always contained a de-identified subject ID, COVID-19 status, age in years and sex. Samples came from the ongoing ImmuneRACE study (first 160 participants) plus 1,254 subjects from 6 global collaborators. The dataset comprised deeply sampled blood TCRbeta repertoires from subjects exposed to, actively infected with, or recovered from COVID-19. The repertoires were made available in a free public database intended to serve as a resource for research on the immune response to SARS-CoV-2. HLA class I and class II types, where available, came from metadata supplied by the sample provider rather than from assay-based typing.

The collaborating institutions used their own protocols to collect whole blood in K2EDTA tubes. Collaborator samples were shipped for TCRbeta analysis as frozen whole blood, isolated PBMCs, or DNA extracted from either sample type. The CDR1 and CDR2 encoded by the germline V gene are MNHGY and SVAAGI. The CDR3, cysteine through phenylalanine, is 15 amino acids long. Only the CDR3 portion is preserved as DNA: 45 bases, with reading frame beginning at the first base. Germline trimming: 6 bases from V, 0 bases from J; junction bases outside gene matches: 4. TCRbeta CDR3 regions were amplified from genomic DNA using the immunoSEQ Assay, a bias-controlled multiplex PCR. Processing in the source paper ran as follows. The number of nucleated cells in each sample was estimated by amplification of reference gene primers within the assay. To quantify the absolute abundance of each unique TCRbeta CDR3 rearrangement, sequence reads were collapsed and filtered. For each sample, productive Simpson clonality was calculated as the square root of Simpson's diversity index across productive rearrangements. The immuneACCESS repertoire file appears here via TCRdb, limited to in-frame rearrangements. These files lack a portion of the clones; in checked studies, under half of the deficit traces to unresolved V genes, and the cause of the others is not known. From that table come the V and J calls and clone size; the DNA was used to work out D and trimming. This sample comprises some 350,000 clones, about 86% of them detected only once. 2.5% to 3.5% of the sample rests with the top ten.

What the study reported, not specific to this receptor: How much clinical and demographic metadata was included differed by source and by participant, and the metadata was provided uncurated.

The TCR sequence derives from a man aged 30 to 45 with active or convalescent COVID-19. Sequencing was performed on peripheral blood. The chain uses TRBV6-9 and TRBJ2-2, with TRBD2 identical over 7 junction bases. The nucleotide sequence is TGTGCCAGCAGCCCCGGACTAGCGAACACCGGGGAGCTGTTTTTT. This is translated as CASSPGLANTGELFF.